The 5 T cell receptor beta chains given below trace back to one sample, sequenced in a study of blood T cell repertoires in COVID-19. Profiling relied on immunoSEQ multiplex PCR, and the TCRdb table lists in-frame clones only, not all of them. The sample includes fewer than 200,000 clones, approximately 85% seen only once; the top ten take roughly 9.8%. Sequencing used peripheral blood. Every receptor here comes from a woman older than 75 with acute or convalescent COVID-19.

The DNA of the CDR3 is TGTGCCAGCACCCGAGATGTGAACACTGAAGCTTTCTTT. Translated: CASTRDVNTEAFF. The gene calls are TRBV2 and TRBJ1-1; no clear D gene. Trimming shortened V by 7 bases and J by 0 bases, and 9 bases separated the two germline ends. This CDR3 spans 13 amino acids. Germline values: CDR1 SNHLY, CDR2 FYNNEI.

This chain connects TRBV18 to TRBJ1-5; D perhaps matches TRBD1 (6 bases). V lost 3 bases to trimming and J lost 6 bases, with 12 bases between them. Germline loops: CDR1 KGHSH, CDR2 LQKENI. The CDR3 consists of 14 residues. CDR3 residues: CASSPEQGAQPQHF. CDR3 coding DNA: TGTGCCAGCTCACCGGAACAGGGCGCTCAGCCCCAGCATTTT.

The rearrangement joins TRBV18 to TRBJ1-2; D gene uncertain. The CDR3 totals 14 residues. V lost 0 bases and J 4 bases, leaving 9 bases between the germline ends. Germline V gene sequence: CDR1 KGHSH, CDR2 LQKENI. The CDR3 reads CASSPPGLGYGYTF. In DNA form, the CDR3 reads TGTGCCAGCTCACCACCTGGGCTGGGCTATGGCTACACCTTC.

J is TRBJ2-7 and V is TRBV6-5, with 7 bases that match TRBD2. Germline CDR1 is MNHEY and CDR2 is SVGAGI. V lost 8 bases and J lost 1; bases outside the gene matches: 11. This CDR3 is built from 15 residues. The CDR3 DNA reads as TGTGCCAGCGTCTGGGGGGGGGATGCATCCTACGAGCAGTACTTC. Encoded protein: CASVWGGDASYEQYF.

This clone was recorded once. CDR3 loop: CASSQGGKQFF. The CDR3 coding sequence is TGTGCCAGCAGCCAGGGGGGGAAGCAGTTCTTC. The chain joins TRBV3-1 (or the pseudogene TRBV3-2) to TRBJ2-1; 7 nucleotides agree with TRBD2. The trim removed 3 bases at V and 11 bases at J, leaving 1 base unmatched. This CDR3 is built from 11 residues. CDR1 is LGHDT, CDR2 YNNKEL, per germline (reference sequence).